This T cell receptor beta chain is from a study of glioma-infiltrating T cells after dendritic cell vaccination. The ends were cut back, 0 bases at V and 4 bases at J, with 3 bases in the middle. From germline, CDR1 is ENHRY and CDR2 SYGVKD. The CDR3 is made up of 12 amino acids. Specified time point: after dendritic cell vaccination, including at tumor progression/relapse. Some clones are missing from TCRdb's copy, which holds only in-frame ones; the method was immunoSEQ multiplex PCR. Among more than 95,000 clones listed, 80% were seen once. The sample consisted of blood, taken after dendritic cell vaccination. This TCR derives from a human donor with glioblastoma. The rearrangement joins TRBV10-3 to TRBJ2-5, with D hard to call. In nucleotides, the CDR3 is TGTGCCATCAGTGAGTCGGCAGAGACCCAGTACTTC. Protein sequence: CAISESAETQYF.